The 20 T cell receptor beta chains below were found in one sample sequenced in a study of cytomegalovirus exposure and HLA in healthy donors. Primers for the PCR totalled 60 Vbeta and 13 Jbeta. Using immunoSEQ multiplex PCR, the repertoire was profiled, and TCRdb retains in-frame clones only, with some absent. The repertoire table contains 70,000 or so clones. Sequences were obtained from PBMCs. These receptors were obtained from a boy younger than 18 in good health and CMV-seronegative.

CDR3 sequence: CASSVNGQGNTIYF. The DNA for the CDR3 is TGTGCCAGCAGTGTCAACGGACAGGGAAACACCATATATTTT. This chain uses TRBV6-1 with TRBJ1-3; D is perhaps TRBD1 (6 bases). Germline V gene sequence: CDR1 MNHNS, CDR2 SASEGT. V was shortened by 4 bases and J by 4 bases, with 11 bases between the two germline ends. The CDR3 spans 14 residues.

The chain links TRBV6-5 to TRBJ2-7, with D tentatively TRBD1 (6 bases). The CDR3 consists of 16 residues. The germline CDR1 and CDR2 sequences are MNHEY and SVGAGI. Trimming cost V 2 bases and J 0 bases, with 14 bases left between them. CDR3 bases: TGTGCCAGCAGTTACCCCATTGGGGGCAGCTCCTACGAGCAGTACTTC. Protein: CASSYPIGGSSYEQYF.

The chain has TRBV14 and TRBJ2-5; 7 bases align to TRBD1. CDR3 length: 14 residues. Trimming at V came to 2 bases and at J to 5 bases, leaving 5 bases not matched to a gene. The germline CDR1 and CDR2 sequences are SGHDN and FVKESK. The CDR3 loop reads CASSQLRGTETQYF. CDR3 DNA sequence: TGTGCCAGCAGCCAACTCAGGGGGACCGAGACCCAGTACTTC. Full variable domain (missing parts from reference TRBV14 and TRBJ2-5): EAGVTQFPSHSVIEKGQTVTLRCDPISGHDNLYWYRRVMGKEIKFLLHFVKESKQDESGMPNNRFLAERTGGTYSTLKVQPAELEDSGVYFCASSQLRGTETQYFGPGTRLLVL.

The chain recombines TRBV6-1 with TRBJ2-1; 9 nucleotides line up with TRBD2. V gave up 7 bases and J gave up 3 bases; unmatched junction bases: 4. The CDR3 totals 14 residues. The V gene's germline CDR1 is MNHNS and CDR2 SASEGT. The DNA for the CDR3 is TGTGCCAGCAAGCAGCGGGAGGACTACAATGAGCAGTTCTTC. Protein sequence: CASKQREDYNEQFF.

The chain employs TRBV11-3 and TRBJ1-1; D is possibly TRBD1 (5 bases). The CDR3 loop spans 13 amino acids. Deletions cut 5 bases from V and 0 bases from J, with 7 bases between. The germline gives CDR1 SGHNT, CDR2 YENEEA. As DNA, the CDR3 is TGTGCCAGCAGCCGGACATTGAACACTGAAGCTTTCTTT. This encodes CASSRTLNTEAFF.

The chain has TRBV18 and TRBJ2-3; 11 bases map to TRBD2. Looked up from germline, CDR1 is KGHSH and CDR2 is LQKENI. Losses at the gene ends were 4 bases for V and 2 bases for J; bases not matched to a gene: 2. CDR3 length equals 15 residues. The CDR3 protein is CASSLTSGVTDTQYF. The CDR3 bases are TGTGCCAGCTCACTGACTAGCGGGGTCACAGATACGCAGTATTTT.

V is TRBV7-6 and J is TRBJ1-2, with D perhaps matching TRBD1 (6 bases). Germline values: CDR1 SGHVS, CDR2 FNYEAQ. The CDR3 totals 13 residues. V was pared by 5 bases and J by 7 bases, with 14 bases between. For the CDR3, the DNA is TGTGCCAGCAGCCCGCAAGGGGGAGTTGGCTACACCTTC. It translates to CASSPQGGVGYTF.

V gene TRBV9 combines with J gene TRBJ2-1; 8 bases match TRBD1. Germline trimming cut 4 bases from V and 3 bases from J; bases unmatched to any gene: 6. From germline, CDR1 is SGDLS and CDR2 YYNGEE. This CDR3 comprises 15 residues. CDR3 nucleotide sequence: TGTGCCAGCAGCCCTGACAGGGGCTACTACAATGAGCAGTTCTTC. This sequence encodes CASSPDRGYYNEQFF.

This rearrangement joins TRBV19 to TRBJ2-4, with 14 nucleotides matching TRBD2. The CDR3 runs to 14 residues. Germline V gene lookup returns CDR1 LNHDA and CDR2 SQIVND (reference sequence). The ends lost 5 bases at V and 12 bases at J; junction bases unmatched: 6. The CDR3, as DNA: TGTGCCAGTAGTCGGGGACTAGCGGGAGTTACTCAGTACTTC. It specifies CASSRGLAGVTQYF.

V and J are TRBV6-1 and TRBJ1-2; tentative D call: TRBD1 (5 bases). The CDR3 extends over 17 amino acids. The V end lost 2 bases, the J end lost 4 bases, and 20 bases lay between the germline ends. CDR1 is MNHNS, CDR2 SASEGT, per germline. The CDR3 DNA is TGTGCCAGCAGTGAAATAAGTTACCGAGCTAGGGGCTATGGCTACACCTTC. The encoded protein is CASSEISYRARGYGYTF.

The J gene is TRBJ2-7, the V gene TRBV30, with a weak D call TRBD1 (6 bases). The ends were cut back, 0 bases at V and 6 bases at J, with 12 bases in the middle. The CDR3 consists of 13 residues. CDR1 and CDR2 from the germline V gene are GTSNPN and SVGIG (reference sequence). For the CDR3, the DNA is TGTGCCTGGAGTGTAGCAGGGGATGTCGAGCAGTACTTC. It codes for CAWSVAGDVEQYF.

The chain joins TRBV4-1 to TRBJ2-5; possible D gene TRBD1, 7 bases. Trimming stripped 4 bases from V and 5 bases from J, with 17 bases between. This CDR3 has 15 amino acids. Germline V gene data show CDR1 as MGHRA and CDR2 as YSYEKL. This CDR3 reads CASSPTGSGGETQYF. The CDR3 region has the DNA TGCGCCAGCAGCCCGACAGGGTCAGGGGGGGAGACCCAGTACTTC.

CDR3: CASSPEVEQGKAFF. CDR3 DNA: TGTGCCAGCAGCCCGGAGGTCGAACAGGGGAAAGCTTTCTTT. The chain couples TRBV4-2 to TRBJ1-1, with 7 positions matching TRBD1. With 4 bases clipped from V and 9 bases from J, the junction kept 11 bases outside the gene matches. Germline V gene lookup returns CDR1 LGHNA and CDR2 YNFKEQ. The CDR3 runs 14 residues.

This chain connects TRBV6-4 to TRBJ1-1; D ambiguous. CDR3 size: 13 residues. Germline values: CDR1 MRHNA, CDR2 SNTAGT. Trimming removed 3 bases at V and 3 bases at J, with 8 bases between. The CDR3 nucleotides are TGTGCCAGCAGTGAAGGGCGGGACACTGAAGCTTTCTTT. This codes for CASSEGRDTEAFF.

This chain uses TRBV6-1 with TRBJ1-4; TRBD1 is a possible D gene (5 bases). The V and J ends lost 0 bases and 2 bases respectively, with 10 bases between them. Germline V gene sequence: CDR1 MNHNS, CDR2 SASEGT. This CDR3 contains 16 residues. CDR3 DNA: TGTGCCAGCAGTGAAGCCTTAGGGGCGACTAATGAAAAACTGTTTTTT. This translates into CASSEALGATNEKLFF.

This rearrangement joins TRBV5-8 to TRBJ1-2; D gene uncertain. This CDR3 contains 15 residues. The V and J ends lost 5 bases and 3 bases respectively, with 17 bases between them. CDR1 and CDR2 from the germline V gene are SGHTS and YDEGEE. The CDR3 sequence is CASSDGIGRDYGYTF. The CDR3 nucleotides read TGTGCCAGCAGTGACGGGATCGGACGGGACTATGGCTACACCTTC.

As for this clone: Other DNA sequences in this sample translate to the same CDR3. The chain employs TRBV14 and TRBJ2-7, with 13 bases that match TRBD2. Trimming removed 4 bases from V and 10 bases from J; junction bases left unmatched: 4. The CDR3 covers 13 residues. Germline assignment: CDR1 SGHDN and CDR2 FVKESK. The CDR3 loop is CASSPRTSGSQYF. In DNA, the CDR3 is TGTGCCAGCAGCCCCAGGACTAGCGGGAGTCAGTACTTC. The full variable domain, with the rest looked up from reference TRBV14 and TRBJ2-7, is EAGVTQFPSHSVIEKGQTVTLRCDPISGHDNLYWYRRVMGKEIKFLLHFVKESKQDESGMPNNRFLAERTGGTYSTLKVQPAELEDSGVYFCASSPRTSGSQYFGPGTRLTVT.

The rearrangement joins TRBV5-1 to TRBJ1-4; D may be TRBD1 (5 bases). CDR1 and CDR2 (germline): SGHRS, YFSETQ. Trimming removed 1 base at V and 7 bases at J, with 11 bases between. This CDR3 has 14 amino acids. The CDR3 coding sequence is TGCGCCAGCAGCTTGTATCAGGGCGGTGAAAAACTGTTTTTT. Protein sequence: CASSLYQGGEKLFF.

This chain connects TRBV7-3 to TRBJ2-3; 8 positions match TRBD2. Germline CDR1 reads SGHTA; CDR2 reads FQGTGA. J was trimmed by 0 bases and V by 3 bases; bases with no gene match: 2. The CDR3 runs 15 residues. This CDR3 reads CASSFSGASTDTQYF. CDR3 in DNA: TGTGCCAGCAGCTTTAGCGGGGCTAGCACAGATACGCAGTATTTT.

The CDR3 region is CASSQDRTRAGNEKLFF. DNA of the CDR3: TGTGCCAGCAGCCAAGATCGTACCAGGGCTGGGAATGAAAAACTGTTTTTT. The chain recombines TRBV14 with TRBJ1-4, with D possibly matching TRBD1 (5 bases). Germline-derived CDR1 and CDR2 are SGHDN and FVKESK. CDR3 length: 17 residues. V lost 0 bases, J lost 5 bases, and 16 bases lay in between.